These 30 T cell receptor beta chains were sequenced from one sample in a study of blood T cell repertoires in COVID-19. TCRdb's copy holds only in-frame clones and misses some; the assay was immunoSEQ multiplex PCR. The top ten hold 20% to 25% of the sample, which has 150,000 to 200,000 clones, approximately 90% seen once. Sequencing was performed on PBMCs or T cells enriched from blood (not recorded which). The receptors come from a woman aged 40 to 55 in a cohort exposed to, infected with or recovered from COVID-19 (not recorded which).

This clone was seen just once. The CDR3 DNA reads TGTGCCAGCAGTTCAAGGGGCACTGAAGCTTTCTTT. Translating it yields CASSSRGTEAFF. V usage is TRBV28 and J usage is TRBJ1-1, with D possibly TRBD1 on 5 matching bases. The CDR3 loop spans 12 amino acids. V was cut by 4 bases and J by 4 bases, with 7 bases left in between. In germline, CDR1 is MDHEN, CDR2 SYDVKM.

The chain has TRBV27 and TRBJ2-1, with 8 bases aligning to TRBD1. The germline V gene encodes CDR1 MNHEY and CDR2 SMNVEV (reference sequence). The trim removed 4 bases at V and 9 bases at J, leaving 11 bases unmatched. CDR3 length: 15 amino acids. The CDR3 coding sequence is TGTGCCAGCAGTTATACGACAGGGGTATCAGGTGAGCAGTTCTTC. This gives the protein CASSYTTGVSGEQFF.

In its sample, this clone was seen once. The chain carries TRBV19 and TRBJ2-7; TRBD1 aligns across 7 bases. Germline trimming cut 7 bases from V and 0 bases from J; bases unmatched to any gene: 15. CDR3 length: 17 residues. CDR1 LNHDA and CDR2 SQIVND come from the germline V gene (reference sequence). The CDR3 nucleotides are TGTGCCAGTACCTATCCCCCCCTACAGGGGCTCTCCTACGAGCAGTACTTC. Translated: CASTYPPLQGLSYEQYF.

J is TRBJ1-5 and V is TRBV9, with 7 bases lining up with TRBD1. The germline V gene encodes CDR1 SGDLS and CDR2 YYNGEE. The CDR3 is 14 amino acids. V was clipped by 3 bases and J by 4 bases; unmatched bases: 4. CDR3 in amino acids: CASSAGTENQPQHF. CDR3 nucleotides: TGTGCCAGCAGCGCAGGGACAGAGAATCAGCCCCAGCATTTT.

The rearrangement links TRBV7-2 to TRBJ1-6; possibly TRBD1 for D (6 bases). The CDR3 covers 17 residues. Germline V gives CDR1 SGHTA, CDR2 FQGNSA. Trimming removed 6 bases at V and 0 bases at J, with 15 bases between. DNA of the CDR3: TGTGCCAGCAGTTTCCAGGGGTCCCACTCCTATAATTCACCCCTCCACTTT. Its translation: CASSFQGSHSYNSPLHF.

The chain employs TRBV6-5 and TRBJ2-7; D is perhaps TRBD2 (7 bases). V was shortened by 2 bases and J by 7 bases, with 18 bases between the two germline ends. CDR3 length: 15 residues. The V gene's germline CDR1 is MNHEY and CDR2 SVGAGI. The CDR3 DNA reads as TGTGCCAGCAGTTACGGTCGCGGGGGCGCGGGGGAGCAGTACTTC. This sequence encodes CASSYGRGGAGEQYF.

This chain links TRBV6-5 with TRBJ2-5; possibly TRBD1 for D (6 bases). The germline CDR1 and CDR2 sequences are MNHEY and SVGAGI. The length of the CDR3 is 13 residues. Trimming stripped 7 bases from V and 5 bases from J, with 14 bases between. Here the CDR3 DNA reads TGTGCCAGCACGCGGGCAGGGGCGGAGACCCAGTACTTC. Translated: CASTRAGAETQYF.

This chain links TRBV30 with TRBJ2-1, with 12 bases that match TRBD2. This CDR3 spans 14 amino acids. The junction had 4 bases not matched to a gene; V was cut back by 2 bases and J by 8 bases. Germline CDR1 is GTSNPN and CDR2 is SVGIG (reference sequence). In DNA form, the CDR3 reads TGTGCCTGGAGTAGACTAGCGGGAGTTCATGAGCAGTTCTTC. It specifies CAWSRLAGVHEQFF.

CDR3 in amino acids: CASTDSFGNTIYF. In DNA form, the CDR3 reads TGTGCCAGCACGGACAGCTTTGGAAACACCATATATTTT. The genes are TRBV25-1 and TRBJ1-3; tentative D call: TRBD1 (6 bases). The germline V gene has CDR1 MGHDK and CDR2 SYGVNS. Trimming took 7 bases from V and 3 from J, leaving 10 bases between them. The CDR3 runs to 13 residues.

The rearrangement uses TRBV4-3 and TRBJ1-2; perhaps TRBD1 as D (5 bases). Trimming left V 0 bases short and J 4 bases short, with 15 bases between. Germline values: CDR1 LGHNA, CDR2 YSLEER. The CDR3 extends over 16 amino acids. CDR3 nucleotide sequence: TGCGCCAGCAGCCAAGATACGACAGCGTCTTTCTATGGCTACACCTTC. This gives the protein CASSQDTTASFYGYTF.

J is TRBJ2-7 and V is TRBV30, with D possibly TRBD1 on 5 matching bases. V lost 2 bases and J lost 4, with 12 bases in between. The CDR3 sequence is 13 residues long. The germline V gene encodes CDR1 GTSNPN and CDR2 SVGIG (reference sequence). CDR3 amino acids: CAWSPPTAYEQYF. The DNA for the CDR3 is TGTGCCTGGAGTCCCCCGACAGCATACGAGCAGTACTTC.

This clone turned up a few times. The chain links TRBV2 to TRBJ1-3; 8 bases match TRBD1. Germline V gene lookup returns CDR1 SNHLY and CDR2 FYNNEI. Trimming removed 8 bases from V and 4 bases from J; junction bases left unmatched: 4. This CDR3 region has 13 residues. The CDR3 sequence: CASLGDRGNTIYF. The CDR3 DNA sequence: TGTGCCAGCCTTGGGGACAGGGGAAACACCATATATTTT.

This clone was recorded only once. The chain joins TRBV5-1 to TRBJ2-3, with a tentative D call TRBD2 (7 bases). Trimming left V 4 bases short and J 0 bases short, with 18 bases between. The CDR3 sequence is 17 residues long. Germline CDR1 is SGHRS and CDR2 is YFSETQ. CDR3 sequence reads: CASSPLGRGASTDTQYF. The DNA for the CDR3 is TGCGCCAGCAGCCCACTCGGACGGGGGGCTAGCACAGATACGCAGTATTTT.

V gene TRBV27 combines with J gene TRBJ1-1, with D hard to call. CDR3 size: 14 residues. Germline values: CDR1 MNHEY, CDR2 SMNVEV (reference sequence). With 5 bases removed from V and 1 base from J, the gap between germline ends came to 11 bases. The CDR3 coding sequence is TGTGCCAGCAGTCCCCTCCGGGAGAACACTGAAGCTTTCTTT. Translated: CASSPLRENTEAFF.

This rearrangement joins TRBV7-7 to TRBJ2-2; TRBD2 might be the D (6 bases). Trimming removed 3 bases from V and 3 bases from J, with 8 bases in between. The CDR3 is 14 residues long. Germline-derived CDR1 and CDR2 are SSHAT and FNYEAQ (reference sequence). The CDR3 protein is CASSFRGYTGELFF. The CDR3 DNA reads TGTGCCAGCAGCTTCCGGGGGTACACCGGGGAGCTGTTTTTT. The variable domain in full, completed from reference TRBV7-7 and TRBJ2-2, reads GAGVSQSPRYKVTKRGQDVTLRCDPISSHATLYWYQQALGQGPEFLTYFNYEAQPDKSGLPSDRFSAERPEGSISTLTIQRTEQRDSAMYRCASSFRGYTGELFFGEGSRLTVL.

This rearrangement joins TRBV27 to TRBJ1-1; D is ambiguous. Between the trimmed V and J ends, which lost 5 bases and 3 bases, there was a span of 10 bases. This CDR3 spans 13 amino acids. Germline V CDR1 and CDR2: MNHEY, SMNVEV (reference sequence). This CDR3 is CASSPRRDTEAFF. CDR3 coding DNA: TGTGCCAGCAGTCCCCGGCGGGACACTGAAGCTTTCTTT.

The chain is built from TRBV5-6 and TRBJ2-1; 8 bases line up with TRBD1. The CDR3 contains 16 residues. With 0 bases clipped from V and 0 bases from J, the junction kept 2 bases outside the gene matches. Germline V gene lookup returns CDR1 SGHDT and CDR2 YYEEEE. CDR3 nucleotide sequence: TGTGCCAGCAGCTTGGTCACAGGGGGCTCCTACAATGAGCAGTTCTTC. This translates into CASSLVTGGSYNEQFF.

The chain recombines TRBV5-1 with TRBJ2-5; tentative D call: TRBD1 (6 bases). Germline CDR1 SGHRS, CDR2 YFSETQ. Between the trimmed V and J ends, which lost 0 bases and 4 bases, there was a span of 19 bases. This CDR3 has 17 amino acids. In nucleotides, the CDR3 is TGCGCCAGCAGCTTGGGATCGGGGCTGCGAGGGGGAGAGACCCAGTACTTC. This codes for CASSLGSGLRGGETQYF.

The chain links TRBV6-5 to TRBJ1-2; a possible D gene is TRBD1 (5 bases). Looked up from germline, CDR1 is MNHEY and CDR2 is SVGAGI. This CDR3 region has 13 residues. The ends were cut back, 2 bases at V and 5 bases at J, with 9 bases in the middle. As DNA, the CDR3 is TGTGCCAGCAGTTACGGGGCTGAGTATGGCTACACCTTC. Translation gives CASSYGAEYGYTF.

The rearrangement joins TRBV5-1 to TRBJ1-1, with TRBD1 as a possible D gene (5 bases). Germline CDR1 reads SGHRS; CDR2 reads YFSETQ. Trimming stripped 4 bases from V and 0 bases from J, with 13 bases between. The CDR3 covers 15 residues. CDR3 sequence (DNA): TGCGCCAGCAGCCCACAACAGGTGATGAACACTGAAGCTTTCTTT. This codes for CASSPQQVMNTEAFF.

In its sample, this clone was seen once. V usage is TRBV6-5 and J usage is TRBJ1-1; perhaps TRBD1 as D (5 bases). The CDR3 length is 15 residues. Germline CDR1 is MNHEY and CDR2 is SVGAGI. V was trimmed by 2 bases and J by 7 bases, leaving 17 bases between them. DNA for the CDR3: TGTGCCAGCAGTTACGGGGGGAACACAGACAGTGAAGCTTTCTTT. Amino acids: CASSYGGNTDSEAFF.

The chain links TRBV11-3 to TRBJ2-7, with 12 positions matching TRBD1. This CDR3 region has 16 residues. Germline values: CDR1 SGHNT, CDR2 YENEEA. With V trimmed by 3 bases and J by 5 bases, 8 bases remained unmatched. The CDR3 sequence: CASSFPGTGGADEQYF. The CDR3 region has the DNA TGTGCCAGCAGCTTCCCCGGGACAGGGGGCGCGGACGAGCAGTACTTC.

This clone has a handful of counts. The chain is built from TRBV10-1 and TRBJ2-2, with D possibly being TRBD2 (6 bases). There are 14 residues in the CDR3. The ends were cut back, 6 bases at V and 5 bases at J, with 13 bases in the middle. Per germline, CDR1 WNHNN and CDR2 SYGVQD (reference sequence). The CDR3 reads CASSSGSRTGELFF. CDR3 in DNA: TGCGCCAGCAGCAGCGGGTCACGGACCGGGGAGCTGTTTTTT.

The chain joins TRBV2 to TRBJ1-2; weak D call: TRBD1 (5 bases). There are 12 residues in the CDR3. From germline, CDR1 is SNHLY and CDR2 FYNNEI. The V gene lost 2 bases and the J gene lost 5 bases, with 6 bases spanning the gap. CDR3 DNA sequence: TGTGCCAGCAGTGAAAGACAGTATGGCTACACCTTC. Translation: CASSERQYGYTF.

The rearrangement uses TRBV10-2 and TRBJ2-1, with D possibly being TRBD1 (6 bases). CDR3 size: 14 residues. V was clipped by 4 bases and J by 4 bases, with 11 bases between them. CDR1 is WSHSY and CDR2 is SAAADI in the germline V gene. In nucleotides, the CDR3 is TGCGCCAGCAGTGTGACAGGTCAATACAATGAGCAGTTCTTC. This sequence encodes CASSVTGQYNEQFF.

The J gene is TRBJ2-7, the V gene TRBV4-1; 12 bases align to TRBD2. There are 16 residues in the CDR3. The germline V gene encodes CDR1 MGHRA and CDR2 YSYEKL. V trimming: 4 bases; J trimming: 4 bases; junction bases outside the gene matches: 8. The chain's CDR3 is CASSPTPSGRVYEQYF. In DNA form, the CDR3 reads TGCGCCAGCAGCCCGACCCCTAGCGGGAGGGTGTACGAGCAGTACTTC.

The chain links TRBV7-2 to TRBJ1-2; D is unclear. Germline-derived CDR1 and CDR2 are SGHTA and FQGNSA. Trimming removed 2 bases from V and 5 bases from J, with 12 bases in between. There are 14 residues in the CDR3. CDR3 in DNA: TGTGCCAGCAGCTTACGAAACAGAAATTATGGCTACACCTTC. Encoded protein: CASSLRNRNYGYTF.

This clone was observed a few times. CDR3 sequence reads: CASSQDKGLAGGPVGEQFF. Written as DNA, the CDR3 is TGTGCCAGCAGCCAAGATAAAGGACTAGCGGGGGGGCCAGTCGGTGAGCAGTTCTTC. V gene TRBV4-2 combines with J gene TRBJ2-1; 15 bases are a match to TRBD2. The V and J ends lost 0 bases and 9 bases, in that order; junction bases with no gene match: 12. Germline-derived CDR1 and CDR2 are LGHNA and YNFKEQ. The CDR3 contains 19 residues.

This clone was counted a few times. The J gene is TRBJ2-7, the V gene TRBV7-2, with 9 nucleotides matching TRBD1. The length of the CDR3 is 16 residues. Germline trimming cut 0 bases from V and 3 bases from J; bases unmatched to any gene: 6. Germline CDR1 SGHTA, CDR2 FQGNSA. CDR3 DNA sequence: TGTGCCAGCAGCTTAGCCGGGGGACAGGGACACTACGAGCAGTACTTC. This encodes CASSLAGGQGHYEQYF.

The chain carries TRBV21-1 and TRBJ2-7; TRBD1 is the table's D call, not checked against the DNA. TRBV21-1 is deemed a pseudogene. This CDR3 spans 13 amino acids. CDR3 sequence: CATPSKKNYEQYF. The CDR3 region has the DNA TGTGCCACCCCATCCAAAAAAAACTACGAGCAGTACTTC.